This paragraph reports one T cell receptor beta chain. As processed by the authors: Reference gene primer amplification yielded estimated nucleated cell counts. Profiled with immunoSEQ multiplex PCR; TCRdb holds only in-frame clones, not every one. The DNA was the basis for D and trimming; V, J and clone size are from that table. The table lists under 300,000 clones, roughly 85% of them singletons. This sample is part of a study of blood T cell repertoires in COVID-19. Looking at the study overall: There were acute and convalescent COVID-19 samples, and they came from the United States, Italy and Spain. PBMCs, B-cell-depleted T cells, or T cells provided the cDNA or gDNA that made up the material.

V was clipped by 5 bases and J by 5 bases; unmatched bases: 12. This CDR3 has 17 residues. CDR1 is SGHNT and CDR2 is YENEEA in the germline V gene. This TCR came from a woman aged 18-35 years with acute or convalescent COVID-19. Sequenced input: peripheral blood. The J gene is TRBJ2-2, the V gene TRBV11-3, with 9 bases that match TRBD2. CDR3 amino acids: CASSPGLAGRGTGELFF. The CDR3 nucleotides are TGTGCCAGCAGCCCCGGGCTAGCGGGAAGGGGAACCGGGGAGCTGTTTTTT.